This T cell receptor (beta chain) was recorded in a study of vaccination and CD4 T cells after COVID-19. Cultured CD4+ T cells had their DNA profiled by the Oncomine TCR Beta short-read assay. The genomic DNA was obtained from cultured CD4+ T cells by extraction with the QIAamp micro DNA kit. TCRdb ran MiXCR on the PCR reads and lists one entry per CDR3 protein. Of 15,000 to 20,000 distinct CDR3 sequences detected, about 46% appear once; the ten largest clones hold about 12%. This clonotype was seen a single time. Its target is not known. Treatment of the sample: roughly ten-day PBMC culture with coronavirus spike peptide pools or control peptides (ViraFEST assay). The germline CDR1 and CDR2 sequences are SGHRS and YFSETQ. Losses at the gene ends were 0 bases for V and 6 bases for J; bases not matched to a gene: 4. CDR3 length: 14 residues.

Source material: CD4+ T cells from blood, cultured in vitro. The chain employs TRBV5-1 and TRBJ2-7, with 9 nucleotides matching TRBD2. The receptor was isolated from a human donor who had recovered from COVID-19. In DNA form, the CDR3 reads TGCGCCAGCAGCTTGGGAGCGGGAGGTTCCGAGCAGTACTTC. Its translation: CASSLGAGGSEQYF.